These T cell receptor beta chains were read from a single sample in a study of cytomegalovirus exposure and HLA in healthy donors. Assay: immunoSEQ multiplex PCR; the TCRdb copy retains only in-frame clones and omits some. The table shows hundreds of thousands of clones, with more than 80% occurring only once. The specimen sequenced was PBMCs. Source of these receptors: a young woman in good health and CMV-seronegative. Each CDR3 is given with its conserved first and last residue. The order of the fields is D gene, J gene, clone size, V gene, CDR3 protein, CDR3 DNA. The D gene is left open where the match is weak. The size field is filled for only some rows; it gives once, few, many or a size class.

>TRBD2|TRBJ2-7|-|TRBV7-8
CASSLGLAGGKYEQYF
TGTGCCAGCAGCCTCGGACTAGCGGGAGGTAAGTACGAGCAGTACTTC
>TRBD1|TRBJ1-5|-|TRBV28
CASSFPGQGSNQPQHF
TGTGCCAGCAGTTTTCCGGGACAGGGGAGCAATCAGCCCCAGCATTTT
>TRBD2|TRBJ2-1|-|TRBV7-3
CASSYLGRVDEQFF
TGTGCCAGCAGCTACCTCGGGAGGGTCGATGAGCAGTTCTTC
>-|TRBJ1-6|few|TRBV2
CASSDGGLVYNSPLHF
TGTGCCAGCAGTGACGGGGGGCTAGTTTATAATTCACCCCTCCACTTT
>-|TRBJ2-7|few|TRBV2
CASSATELNSYEQYF
TGTGCCAGCAGTGCGACAGAGTTGAATAGCTACGAGCAGTACTTC
>TRBD1|TRBJ1-2|-|TRBV15
CATSRGQGANYGYTF
TGTGCCACCAGCAGAGGACAGGGGGCCAATTATGGCTACACCTTC
>TRBD2|TRBJ2-1|-|TRBV6-5
CASRTSGSRGEQFF
TGTGCCAGCAGGACTAGCGGGAGTAGAGGTGAGCAGTTCTTC
>TRBD1|TRBJ1-4|-|TRBV15
CASARDRDVANEKLFF
TGTGCCTCCGCCCGAGACAGGGATGTGGCTAATGAAAAACTGTTTTTT
>-|TRBJ2-7|-|TRBV6-5
CASGVAETYEQYF
TGTGCCAGCGGAGTAGCGGAGACCTACGAGCAGTACTTC
>TRBD1|TRBJ2-7|-|TRBV27
CASSLVGTEYEQYF
TGTGCCAGCAGTTTAGTCGGGACAGAGTACGAGCAGTACTTC
>-|TRBJ2-7|-|TRBV30
CAWSVTYEQYF
TGTGCCTGGAGTGTTACCTACGAGCAGTACTTC
>-|TRBJ2-7|-|TRBV10-2
CASREQAFPYEQYF
TGCGCCAGCCGAGAGCAGGCCTTCCCCTACGAGCAGTACTTC
>-|TRBJ2-5|-|TRBV29-1
CSGGSQETQYF
TGCAGCGGGGGCAGCCAAGAGACCCAGTACTTC
>-|TRBJ1-3|once|TRBV11-2
CASSLEIGFGNTIYF
TGTGCCAGCAGCTTAGAGATCGGTTTTGGAAACACCATATATTTT
>-|TRBJ1-1|few|TRBV29-1
CSVKGRNTEAFF
TGCAGCGTCAAGGGGCGGAACACTGAAGCTTTCTTT
>TRBD1|TRBJ2-7|-|TRBV28
CASTLGGQGVAYEQYF
TGTGCCAGCACCTTGGGGGGACAGGGGGTTGCCTACGAGCAGTACTTC
>TRBD1|TRBJ2-5|-|TRBV18
CASSPRTGIETQYF
TGTGCCAGCTCACCACGGACAGGGATAGAGACCCAGTACTTC
>-|TRBJ2-1|-|TRBV6-5
CASSLFRDTNNEQFF
TGTGCCAGCAGTTTGTTCCGGGACACTAACAATGAGCAGTTCTTC
>TRBD1|TRBJ2-5|-|TRBV6-6
CASNSVTGTFKETQYF
TGTGCCAGCAACTCCGTGACAGGGACGTTTAAAGAGACCCAGTACTTC
>TRBD2|TRBJ2-5|-|TRBV7-2
CASSLLGGSGETQYF
TGTGCCAGCAGCTTATTGGGCGGGAGCGGGGAGACCCAGTACTTC
>-|TRBJ1-6|-|TRBV6-5
CASSYSIQGASPLHF
TGTGCCAGCAGTTACTCGATCCAGGGTGCATCACCCCTCCACTTT
>TRBD1|TRBJ1-6|-|TRBV14
CASSQVTGYSYNSPLHF
TGTGCCAGCAGCCAAGTGACAGGGTACTCCTATAATTCACCCCTCCACTTT
>-|TRBJ2-7|-|TRBV27
CASSAGRLDYEQYF
TGTGCCAGCAGTGCGGGCAGGCTGGACTACGAGCAGTACTTC
>TRBD1|TRBJ2-1|-|TRBV2
CASWGRGKDEQFF
TGTGCCAGCTGGGGCAGGGGGAAGGATGAGCAGTTCTTC
>TRBD1|TRBJ2-5|-|TRBV6-1
CASSEARVTGTQETQYF
TGTGCCAGCAGTGAAGCGAGAGTGACAGGGACCCAAGAGACCCAGTACTTC
>TRBD2|TRBJ2-3|few|TRBV11-2
CASSLAGGPRTDTQYF
TGTGCCAGCAGCCTCGCGGGGGGGCCCCGCACAGATACGCAGTATTTT
>-|TRBJ1-1|-|TRBV30
CAWKGTYRTFGTEAFF
TGTGCCTGGAAAGGGACATACAGAACTTTCGGCACTGAAGCTTTCTTT
>-|TRBJ1-4|-|TRBV27
CASSALAGREKLFF
TGTGCCAGCAGTGCTCTGGCAGGTAGAGAAAAACTGTTTTTT
>-|TRBJ2-7|-|TRBV5-1
CASTRWGDPTTYEQYF
TGCGCCAGCACCCGTTGGGGGGACCCAACTACCTACGAGCAGTACTTC